This T cell receptor beta chain comes out of a study of T-cell memory formation after mild COVID-19. This CDR3 contains 13 residues. Germline V gene sequence: CDR1 DFQATT, CDR2 SNEGSKA (reference sequence). Trimming shortened V by 5 bases and J by 1 base, and 10 bases separated the two germline ends. TCRdb reprocessed the 5' RACE reads with MiXCR, giving one entry per CDR3 protein. Of under 700,000 distinct CDR3 sequences in the sample, roughly 20% were seen once. Sequenced input: PBMCs or a T cell subset sorted from them (not recorded which). The sequence was collected from an adult woman who had mild COVID-19 (a few samples of this study predate the infection). Cell type and time point are not known. The rearrangement joins TRBV20-1 to TRBJ2-3, with D perhaps given as TRBD1 or TRBD2 (6 bases each). The CDR3 spells CSAAEGGTDTQYF. The CDR3 region has the DNA TGCAGTGCTGCGGAGGGGGGCACAGATACGCAGTATTTT.